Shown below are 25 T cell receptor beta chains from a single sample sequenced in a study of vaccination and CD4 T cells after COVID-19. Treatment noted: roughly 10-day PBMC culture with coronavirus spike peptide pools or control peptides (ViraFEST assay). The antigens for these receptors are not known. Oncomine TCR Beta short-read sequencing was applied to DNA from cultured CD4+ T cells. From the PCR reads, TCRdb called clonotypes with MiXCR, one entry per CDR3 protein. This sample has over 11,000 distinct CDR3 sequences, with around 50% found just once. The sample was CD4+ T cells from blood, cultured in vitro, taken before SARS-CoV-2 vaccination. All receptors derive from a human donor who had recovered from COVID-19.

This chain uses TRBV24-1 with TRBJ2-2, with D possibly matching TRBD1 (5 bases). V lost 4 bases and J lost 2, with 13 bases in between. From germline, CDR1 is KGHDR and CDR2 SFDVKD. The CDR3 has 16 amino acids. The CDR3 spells CATSEPETANTGELFF. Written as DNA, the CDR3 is TGTGCCACCAGTGAGCCCGAGACAGCAAACACCGGGGAGCTGTTTTTT.

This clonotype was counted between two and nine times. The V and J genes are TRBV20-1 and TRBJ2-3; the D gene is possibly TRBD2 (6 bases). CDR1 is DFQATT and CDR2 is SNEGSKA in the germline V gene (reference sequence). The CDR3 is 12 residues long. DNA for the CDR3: TGCAGCGACGGACTAAGCCCAGATACGCAGTATTTT. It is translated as CSDGLSPDTQYF.

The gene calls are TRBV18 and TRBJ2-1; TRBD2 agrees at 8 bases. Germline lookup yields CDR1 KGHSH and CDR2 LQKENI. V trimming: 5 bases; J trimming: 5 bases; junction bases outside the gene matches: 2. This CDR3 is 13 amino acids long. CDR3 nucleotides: TGTGCCAGCTCAGGGACTAGGGACAATGAGCAGTTCTTC. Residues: CASSGTRDNEQFF.

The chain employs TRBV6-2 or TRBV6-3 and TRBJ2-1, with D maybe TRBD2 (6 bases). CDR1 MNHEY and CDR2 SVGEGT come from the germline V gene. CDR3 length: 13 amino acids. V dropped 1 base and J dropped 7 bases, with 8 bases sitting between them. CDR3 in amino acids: CASSYLAGNEQFF. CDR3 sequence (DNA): TGTGCCAGCAGTTACTTGGCGGGAAATGAGCAGTTCTTC.

Here the CDR3 DNA reads TGTGCCAGCAGTCGGACAGGCACTGGAAACACCATATATTTT. It is translated as CASSRTGTGNTIYF. V gene TRBV6-1 combines with J gene TRBJ1-3, with TRBD1 matching over 7 bases. Germline loops: CDR1 MNHNS, CDR2 SASEGT. The CDR3 length is 14 residues. J gave up 2 bases and V 5 bases, and 3 bases lay outside the gene matches.

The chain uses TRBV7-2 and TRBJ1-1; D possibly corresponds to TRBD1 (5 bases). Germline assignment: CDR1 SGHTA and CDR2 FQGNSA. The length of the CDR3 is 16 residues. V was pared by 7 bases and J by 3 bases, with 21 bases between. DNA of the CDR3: TGTGCCAGCAAGGGATTGGGGAGGGGCCCTGACACTGAAGCTTTCTTT. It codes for CASKGLGRGPDTEAFF.

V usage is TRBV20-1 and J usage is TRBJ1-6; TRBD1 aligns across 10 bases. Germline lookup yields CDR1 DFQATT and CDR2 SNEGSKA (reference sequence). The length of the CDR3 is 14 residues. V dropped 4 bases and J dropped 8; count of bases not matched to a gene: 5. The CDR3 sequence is CSATGTGVDSPLHF. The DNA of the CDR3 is TGCAGTGCTACCGGGACAGGGGTCGATTCACCCCTCCACTTT.

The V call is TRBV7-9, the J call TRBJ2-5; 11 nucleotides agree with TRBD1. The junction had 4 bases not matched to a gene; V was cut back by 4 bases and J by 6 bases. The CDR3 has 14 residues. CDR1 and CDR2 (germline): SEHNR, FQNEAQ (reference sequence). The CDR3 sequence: CASSWGTGGKTQYF. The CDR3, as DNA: TGTGCCAGCAGCTGGGGGACAGGGGGAAAGACCCAGTACTTC.

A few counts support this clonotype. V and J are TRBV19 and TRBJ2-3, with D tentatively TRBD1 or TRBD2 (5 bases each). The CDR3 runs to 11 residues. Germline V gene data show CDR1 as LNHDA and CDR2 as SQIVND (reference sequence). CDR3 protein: CALRGTDTQYF. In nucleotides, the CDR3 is TGTGCTCTGAGGGGAACAGATACGCAGTATTTT.

CDR3 sequence (DNA): TGCAGTGCTAGAGCCCTGGACAGGAGCTCTGGAAACACCATATATTTT. Translating it yields CSARALDRSSGNTIYF. The rearrangement uses TRBV20-1 and TRBJ1-3, with 7 bases lining up with TRBD1. The CDR3 is 16 amino acids. After removal of 1 base from V and 0 bases from J, the junction contained 6 bases not matched to a gene. CDR1 DFQATT and CDR2 SNEGSKA come from the germline V gene (reference sequence).

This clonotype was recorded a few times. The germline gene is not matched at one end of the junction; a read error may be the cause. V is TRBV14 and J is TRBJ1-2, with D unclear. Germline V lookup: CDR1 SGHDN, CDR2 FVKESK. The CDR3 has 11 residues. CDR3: CASSIRREIAF. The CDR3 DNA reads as TGTGCCAGCAGCATCAGACGGGAGATCGCCTTC.

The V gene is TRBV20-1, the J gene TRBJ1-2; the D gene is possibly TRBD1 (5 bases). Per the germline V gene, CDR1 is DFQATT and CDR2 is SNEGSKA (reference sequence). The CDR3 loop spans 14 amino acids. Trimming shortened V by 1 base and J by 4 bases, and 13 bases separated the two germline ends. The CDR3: CSARGVSGIYGYTF. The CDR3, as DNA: TGCAGTGCTAGAGGGGTTTCAGGGATCTATGGCTACACCTTC.

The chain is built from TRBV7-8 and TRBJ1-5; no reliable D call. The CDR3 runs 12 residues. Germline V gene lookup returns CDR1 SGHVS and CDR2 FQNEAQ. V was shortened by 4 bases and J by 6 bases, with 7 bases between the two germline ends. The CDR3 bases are TGTGCCAGCAGCTCCATCGCTCAGCCCCAGCATTTT. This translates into CASSSIAQPQHF.

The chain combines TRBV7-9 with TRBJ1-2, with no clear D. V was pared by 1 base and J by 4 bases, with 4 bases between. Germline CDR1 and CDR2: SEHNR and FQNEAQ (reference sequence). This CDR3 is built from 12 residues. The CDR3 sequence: CASSLEGYGYTF. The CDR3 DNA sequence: TGTGCCAGCAGCTTAGAAGGCTATGGCTACACCTTC.

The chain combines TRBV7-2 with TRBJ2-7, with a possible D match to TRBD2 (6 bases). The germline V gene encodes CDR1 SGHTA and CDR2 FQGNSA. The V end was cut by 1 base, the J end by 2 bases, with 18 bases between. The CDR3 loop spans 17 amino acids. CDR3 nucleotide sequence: TGTGCCAGCAGCTTAGGCCACGGGACTTATGGCACCTACGAGCAGTACTTC. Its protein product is CASSLGHGTYGTYEQYF.

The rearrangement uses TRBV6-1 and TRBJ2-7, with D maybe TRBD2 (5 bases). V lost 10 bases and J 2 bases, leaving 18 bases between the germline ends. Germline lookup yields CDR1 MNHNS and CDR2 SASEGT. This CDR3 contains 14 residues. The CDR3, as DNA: TGTGCCACCCAAGAGGCGGTAGCGACCTACGAGCAGTACTTC. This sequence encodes CATQEAVATYEQYF.

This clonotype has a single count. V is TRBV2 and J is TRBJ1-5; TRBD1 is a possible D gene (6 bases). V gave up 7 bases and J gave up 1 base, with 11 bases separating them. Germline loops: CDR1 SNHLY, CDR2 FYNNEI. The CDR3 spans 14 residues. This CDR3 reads CASNQDSSNQPQHF. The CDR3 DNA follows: TGTGCCAGCAACCAGGACAGCAGCAATCAGCCCCAGCATTTT.

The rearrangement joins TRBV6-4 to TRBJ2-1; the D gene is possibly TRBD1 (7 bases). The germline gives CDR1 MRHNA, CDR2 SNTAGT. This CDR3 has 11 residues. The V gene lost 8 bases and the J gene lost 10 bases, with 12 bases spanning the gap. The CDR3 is CASGQGGEQFF. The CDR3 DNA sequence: TGTGCCAGCGGCCAGGGGGGCGAGCAGTTCTTC.

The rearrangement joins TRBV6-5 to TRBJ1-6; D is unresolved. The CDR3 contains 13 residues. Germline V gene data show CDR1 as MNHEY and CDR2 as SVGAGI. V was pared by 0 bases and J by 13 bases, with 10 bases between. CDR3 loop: CASSYSSLIPLHF. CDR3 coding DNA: TGTGCCAGCAGTTACTCGAGTCTCATTCCCCTCCACTTT.

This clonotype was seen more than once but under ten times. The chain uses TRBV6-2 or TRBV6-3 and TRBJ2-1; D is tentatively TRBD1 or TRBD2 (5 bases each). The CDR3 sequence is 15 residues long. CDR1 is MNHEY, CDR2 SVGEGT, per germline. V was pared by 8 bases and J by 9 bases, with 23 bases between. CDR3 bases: TGTGCCAGCTCACGAGGTCGGGGCCGTACAGGTGAGCAGTTCTTC. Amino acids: CASSRGRGRTGEQFF.

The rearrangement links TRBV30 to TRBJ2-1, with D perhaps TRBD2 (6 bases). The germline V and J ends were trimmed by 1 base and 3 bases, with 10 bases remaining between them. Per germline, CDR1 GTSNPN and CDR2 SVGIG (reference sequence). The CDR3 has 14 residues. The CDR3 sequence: CAWSGGLRYNEQFF. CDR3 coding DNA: TGTGCCTGGAGTGGGGGACTGCGCTACAATGAGCAGTTCTTC.

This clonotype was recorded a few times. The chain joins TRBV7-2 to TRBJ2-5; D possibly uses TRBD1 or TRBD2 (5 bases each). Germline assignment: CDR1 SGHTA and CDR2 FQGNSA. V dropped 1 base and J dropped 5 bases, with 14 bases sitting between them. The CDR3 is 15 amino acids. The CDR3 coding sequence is TGTGCCAGCAGCTTAGATCGGGGCGAATTCGAGACCCAGTACTTC. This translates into CASSLDRGEFETQYF.

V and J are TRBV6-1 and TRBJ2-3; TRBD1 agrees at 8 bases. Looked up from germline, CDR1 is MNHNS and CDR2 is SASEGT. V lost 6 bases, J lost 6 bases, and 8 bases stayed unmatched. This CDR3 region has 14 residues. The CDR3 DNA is TGTGCCAGCAGAACGAGACAGGGGCTCGATACGCAGTATTTT. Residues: CASRTRQGLDTQYF.

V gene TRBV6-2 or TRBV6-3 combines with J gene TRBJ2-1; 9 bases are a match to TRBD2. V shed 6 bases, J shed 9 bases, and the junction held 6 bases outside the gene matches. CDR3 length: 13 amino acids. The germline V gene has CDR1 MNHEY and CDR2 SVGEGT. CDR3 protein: CASRISGRFEQFF. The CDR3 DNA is TGTGCCAGCAGAATAAGCGGGAGGTTTGAGCAGTTCTTC.

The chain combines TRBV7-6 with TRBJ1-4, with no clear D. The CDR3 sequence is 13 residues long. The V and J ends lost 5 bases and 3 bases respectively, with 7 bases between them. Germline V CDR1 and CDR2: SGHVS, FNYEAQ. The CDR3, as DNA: TGTGCCAGCAGCCCCGGGTCTAATGAAAAACTGTTTTTT. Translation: CASSPGSNEKLFF.